This T cell receptor (beta chain) was documented in a study of shared clonotypes between healthy human individuals (dated by TCRdb to 2020 to 2021). About the study as a whole: A couple of women and three men aged 18 to 49 years were included in the cohort. Per donor, leukapheresis produced somewhere between about 0.8 and 9 billion PBMCs. Libraries were prepared and TCR repertoires were sequenced by different laboratories using diverse techniques, in order to increase sequencing depth and limit assay-specific biases. For each donor, CD4 naive and CD4 memory were each given three plates, CD8 naive was given two plates, and CD8 memory was given one plate. Blood TCR repertoires of a handful of healthy adults were deeply sequenced to estimate repertoire size and the extent of clonotype sharing between individuals.

Overall study outcomes, separate from this receptor: About 5% of naive CD4, 3.5% of naive CD8, approximately 2.2% of memory CD4, and 0.35% to 0.5% of memory CD8 clonotypes were shared across several donors. Naive subsets generally had larger estimated clonotype richness than memory subsets did. Because the study included a small number of donors, the genetic and exposure-history diversity represented was limited. Pairwise subsampling led to the expectation that sequencing depth would affect the degree of clonotype sharing among donors. Sampling was limited to blood, and TCR repertoires in tissue likely differ from TCR repertoires in blood. Rarefaction of sorted-subset datasets indicated incomplete sequencing despite the large sequencing depth. Clonotypes shared by all four sorted-subset donors showed higher generation probabilities than non-shared clonotypes.

Using the deep immunoSEQ assay, multiplex PCR amplified TCR CDR3 regions from genomic DNA. Extracted genomic DNA from each cell subset was spread evenly across all wells of several immunoSEQ 96-well plates, with each plate serving as a replicate. For sorted subsets, each replicate PCR was loaded with 200 ng genomic DNA, equivalent to 30,000 or so T cell genomes. The purified libraries were quantified using a Qubit 3.0 fluorometer, sized with a Bioanalyzer 2100, and then quantified again using the KAPA Library Quantification kit. Every immunoSEQ 96-well plate was sequenced on a dedicated single-read 150-cycle Illumina NextSeq 550 flow cell. In the authors' own workflow: Because the immunoSEQ output included only junctional sequences and no quality scores, the filtering could not be the same as the filtering used for full-length reads. To assign V/J genes and CDR3, sequences were annotated against IMGT germline references using PyIR, a Python wrapper for IgBLAST v1.9. Reads with weak V/J assignments (E-value above 1e-6), missing CDR3, stop codons, out-of-frame junctions, or ambiguous translated residues were removed. V3J clonotypes were defined as sequences sharing the same inferred V gene, J gene, and CDR3 amino acid sequence. Percentage overlap between repertoires was computed as shared unique clonotypes divided by the size of the smaller repertoire. Repertoire richness was assessed with RTK rarefaction, the Chao1 estimator, and Recon v2.1 estimates of unobserved clonotypes. OLGA was used to compute generation probabilities for all TCRbeta clonotypes that the gDNA method yielded from a few donors. TCRdb took this table from immuneACCESS and kept in-frame rearrangements with V and J called. Such tables lack part of the clones; where checked against another copy, unresolved V genes explain under half of the gap, and the rest is unexplained. That table gives V, J and clone size, and the DNA gave D and trimming. This sample gives some 2,100,000 clones in total; 90% to 97% of them show up just once. The ten largest clones take up 0.1% to 0.15% of the sample.

Its CDR3 holds 14 amino acids, cysteine through phenylalanine. The entry retains the CDR3 DNA only, 42 bases that are in frame from base 1. V has 4 bases trimmed and J has 0 bases trimmed; junction bases matching no gene number 2. CDR1 and CDR2 are read off the germline V gene as SGHRS and YFSETQ. Donors were healthy HIV-negative adults with no recently reported acute infections or vaccinations. Only Caucasian adults living in Nashville, Tennessee, USA were represented among the donors. CD4+ T cells were enriched through magnetic negative selection, after which naive cells were positively selected on CD45RA and the remaining negative fraction served as the memory subset. Blood was obtained by leukapheresis, after which PBMCs were separated by Ficoll-Histopaque density gradient centrifugation and cryopreserved in liquid nitrogen vapor phase. Analytical flow cytometry was used to check the purity and quantity of every magnetically sorted T cell population. Genomic DNA was isolated from every sorted fraction and measured by UV absorbance on a Nanodrop 2000c.

The table lists this clone with a few counts. Which antigen it targets is not known. Base-call qualities are not available, and no considerably larger clone is one nucleotide away. Other DNA sequences of this sample code for an identical CDR3. The sample taken for sequencing was naive CD4+ T cells sorted from blood. The meaning of the sample's cell subset or site label: CD45RA+ positively selected. This clonotype was sampled from a man between 18 and 29 years old in good health. The chain was built from TRBV5-1 and TRBJ2-3, with 7 bases in between that match TRBD1. The nucleotides read TGCGCCAGCAGCACGGGACAGAGCACAGATACGCAGTATTTT. Its amino acids are CASSTGQSTDTQYF.